This TCR beta chain was profiled in a study of tumor-infiltrating lymphocytes in primary liver carcinoma. Study-level information: Surgical resection served as treatment for the primary liver carcinoma of these patients. Study outcomes and limitations: Reduced overlap was seen in tumor-adjacent and tumor-blood pairs versus tumor region pairs.

Unsorted whole blood yielded the blood RNA, and germline DNA was also extracted. CDR3 length: 12 residues. Germline CDR1 and CDR2: MNHNS and SASEGT. Production of TCR beta cDNA used about 500 ng total RNA together with a constant-region primer. What produced the TCR beta libraries was three nested multiplex PCR rounds using slightly modified ARM-PCR. TRBV1-TRBV30 forward primers paired with a C-beta reverse primer drove the first two PCR rounds, about 10 cycles each. TCRdb independently ran MiXCR on the multiplex PCR reads; one entry per CDR3 protein. The repertoire holds approximately 310,000 distinct CDR3 sequences, approximately 65% seen once, with roughly 9% in the top ten. Details on this clonotype: What it binds is not known. A single base separates this from a much larger clone, so it may be a read error.

The sample taken for sequencing was peripheral blood. The sequence was collected from a man aged 35 to 55 with primary liver carcinoma and hepatitis B virus infection. The chain employs TRBV6-1 and TRBJ2-7, with D hard to call. The CDR3 DNA reads as TGTGCCACCAGTGAACTAACCTACGAGCAGTACTTC. As protein: CATSELTYEQYF.